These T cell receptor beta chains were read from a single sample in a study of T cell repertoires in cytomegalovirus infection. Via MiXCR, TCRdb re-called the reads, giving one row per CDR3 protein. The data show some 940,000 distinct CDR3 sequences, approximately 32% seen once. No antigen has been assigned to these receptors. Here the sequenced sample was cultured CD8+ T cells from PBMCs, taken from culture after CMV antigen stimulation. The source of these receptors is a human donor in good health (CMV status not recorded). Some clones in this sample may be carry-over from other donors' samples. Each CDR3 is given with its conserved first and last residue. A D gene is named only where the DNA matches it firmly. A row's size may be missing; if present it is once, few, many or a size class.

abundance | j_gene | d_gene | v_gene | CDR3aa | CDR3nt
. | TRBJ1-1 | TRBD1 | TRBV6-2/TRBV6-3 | CASSLGQSVPEAFF | TGTGCCAGCAGTCTGGGACAGAGCGTTCCTGAAGCTTTCTTT
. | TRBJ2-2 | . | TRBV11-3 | CASSLRQGGITGELFF | TGTGCCAGCAGCTTACGCCAGGGAGGAATCACCGGGGAGCTGTTTTTT
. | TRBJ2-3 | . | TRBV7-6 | CASSYVPSCGRGNTDTQYF | TGTGCCAGCAGCTACGTCCCTTCATGCGGGCGGGGTAACACAGATACGCAGTATTTT
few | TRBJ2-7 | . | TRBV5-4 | CASSFDRDYEQYF | TGTGCCAGCAGCTTCGACCGGGACTACGAGCAGTACTTC
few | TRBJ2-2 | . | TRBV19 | CAMATSNTGELFF | TGTGCCATGGCGACTTCGAACACCGGGGAGCTGTTTTTT
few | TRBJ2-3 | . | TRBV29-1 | CSVAGGADTDTQYF | TGCAGCGTTGCCGGAGGGGCAGACACAGATACGCAGTATTTT
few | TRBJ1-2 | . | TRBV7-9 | CASSPPGFEDGYTF | TGTGCCAGCAGCCCCCCAGGGTTCGAGGATGGCTACACCTTC
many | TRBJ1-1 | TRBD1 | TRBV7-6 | CASKGQGADNYTEAFF | TGTGCCAGCAAGGGACAGGGGGCCGATAATTACACTGAAGCTTTCTTT
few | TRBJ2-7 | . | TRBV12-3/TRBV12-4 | CASRVTAASEQYF | TGTGCCAGCAGGGTGACAGCCGCCTCCGAGCAGTACTTC
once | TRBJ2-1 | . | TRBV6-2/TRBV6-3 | CASSYPHQTGLNEQFF | TGTGCCAGCAGTTACCCCCATCAAACAGGGTTAAATGAGCAGTTCTTC
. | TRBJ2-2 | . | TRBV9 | CASSVDGRPTNTGELFF | TGTGCCAGCAGCGTAGATGGGAGACCAACGAACACCGGGGAGCTGTTTTTT
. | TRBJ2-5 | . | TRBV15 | CATSKRPITRGTQYF | TGTGCCACCAGCAAGAGACCGATTACACGGGGGACCCAGTACTTC
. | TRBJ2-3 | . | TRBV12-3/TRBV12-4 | CASSYRASTDTQYF | TGTGCCAGCAGTTACAGGGCCAGCACAGATACGCAGTATTTT
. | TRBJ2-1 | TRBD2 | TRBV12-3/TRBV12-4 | CASSPIAGRLNEQFF | TGTGCCAGCAGTCCGATAGCGGGGCGGTTGAATGAGCAGTTCTTC
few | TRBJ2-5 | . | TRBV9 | CASSPAVRRGETQYF | TGTGCCAGCAGCCCAGCGGTGAGGCGAGGAGAGACCCAGTACTTC
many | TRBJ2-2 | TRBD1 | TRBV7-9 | CASSQLPTGTTNTGELFF | TGTGCCAGCAGCCAATTACCGACAGGGACCACGAACACCGGGGAGCTGTTTTTT
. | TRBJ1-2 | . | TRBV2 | CASSDSRGNYGYTF | TGTGCCAGCAGTGATTCCAGGGGCAACTATGGCTACACCTTC
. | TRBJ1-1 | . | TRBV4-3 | CASSQDGTPNTEAFF | TGCGCCAGCAGCCAAGATGGGACACCGAACACTGAAGCTTTCTTT
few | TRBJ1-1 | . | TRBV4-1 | CASSPSGYGYSGNTEAFF | TGCGCCAGCAGCCCGTCTGGATATGGGTACTCCGGCAACACTGAAGCTTTCTTT
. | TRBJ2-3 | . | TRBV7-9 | CASSLGGSHADTQYF | TGTGCCAGCAGCTTAGGAGGGTCCCACGCAGATACGCAGTATTTT
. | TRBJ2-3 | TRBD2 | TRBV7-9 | CASSLAPSGGTDTQYF | TGTGCCAGCAGCTTAGCCCCTAGCGGGGGCACAGATACGCAGTATTTT
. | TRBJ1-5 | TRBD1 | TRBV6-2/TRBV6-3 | CASSYKGGHQPQHF | TGTGCCAGCAGTTACAAAGGGGGCCATCAGCCCCAGCATTTT
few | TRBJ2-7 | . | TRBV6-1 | CASSVLVPWTGTTYEQYF | TGTGCCAGCAGTGTCCTCGTTCCCTGGACAGGGACTACCTACGAGCAGTACTTC
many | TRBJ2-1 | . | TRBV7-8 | CASSLVLGYNEQFF | TGTGCCAGCAGCTTAGTTTTAGGTTACAATGAGCAGTTCTTC
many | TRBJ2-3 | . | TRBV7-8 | CASWGGRLTDTQYF | TGTGCCAGCTGGGGGGGGCGACTAACAGATACGCAGTATTTT
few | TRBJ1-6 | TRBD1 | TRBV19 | CASSMGTGGSPLHF | TGTGCCAGTAGTATGGGGACAGGGGGATCACCCCTCCACTTT
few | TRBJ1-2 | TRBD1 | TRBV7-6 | CASSPGTGDFYGYTF | TGTGCCAGCAGCCCAGGGACAGGTGATTTCTATGGCTACACCTTC
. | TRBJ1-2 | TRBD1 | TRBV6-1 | CASSLLTGENGYTF | TGTGCCAGCAGTCTCCTGACAGGGGAAAATGGCTACACCTTC
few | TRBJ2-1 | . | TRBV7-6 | CASSLAASNEQFF | TGTGCCAGCAGCTTAGCGGCAAGCAATGAGCAGTTCTTC
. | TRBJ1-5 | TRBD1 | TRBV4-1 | CASSLIDRVNQPQHF | TGCGCCAGCAGCCTTATCGACAGGGTCAATCAGCCCCAGCATTTT
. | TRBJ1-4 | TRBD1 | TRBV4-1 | CASSQEPTGTEKLFF | TGCGCCAGCAGCCAAGAGCCGACAGGGACTGAAAAACTGTTTTTT
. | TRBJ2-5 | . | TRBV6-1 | CASSEVLEIYQETQYF | TGTGCCAGCAGTGAAGTATTGGAGATATACCAAGAGACCCAGTACTTC
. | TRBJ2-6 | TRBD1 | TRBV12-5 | CASGFTGAGANVLTF | TGTGCTAGTGGTTTTACAGGGGCTGGGGCCAACGTCCTGACTTTC
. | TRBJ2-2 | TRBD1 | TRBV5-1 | CASSFLPGQGFPSGELFF | TGCGCCAGCAGCTTTCTTCCGGGACAGGGGTTTCCCAGCGGGGAGCTGTTTTTT
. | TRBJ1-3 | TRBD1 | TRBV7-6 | CASSLAWGQELNTIYF | TGTGCCAGCAGCTTAGCCTGGGGACAGGAGCTAAACACCATATATTTT